This TCR beta chain was sequenced for a study of cytomegalovirus exposure and HLA in healthy donors (TCRdb year 2017). For context, the study as a whole: According to an earlier analysis of 587 of the donors, some 180 million T cells yielded 95 million to 140 million unique TCR beta sequences and 276 Gb of sequence data. Around 330 gigabases of sequencing data and tens of millions of unique TCR sequences made up an early release that covered some 640 HLA-typed donors. Genome-wide SNP genotypes for about 55% of the roughly 670 donors were used in a later genetic analysis, which treated that subset as a discovery cohort. In addition to the first cohort of roughly 670 subjects, a separate validation cohort of around 110 different subjects was used. All discovery cohort repertoires had been generated using a single sequencing platform. The study aimed to test whether signatures of past pathogen exposure could be identified by cataloging public T cell receptors. Several DR-DQ haplotypes were handled as single units for association and clustering because linkage in the cohort was strong. An earlier analysis of approximately 580 of the donors used high-throughput TCR beta sequencing to judge whether each TCR beta V gene segment behaved as functional or pseudogenic. A later analysis re-analyzed previously published TCR beta repertoires from about 730 donors and added high-resolution HLA genotyping to study TCR occurrence patterns. High-throughput TCR immunosequencing, statistical association of individual TCRs with disease status, and machine learning were combined to predict cytomegalovirus infection status. The study profiled the T cell repertoires of fewer than 850 subjects by immunosequencing and related them to cytomegalovirus serostatus. Alongside the repertoire data, information on donor age, sex, ethnicity and CMV serostatus was compiled. The number of typed donors differed by locus: about 620-640 for A, B, C, DRB1 and DQB1; approximately 520 for DQA1; approximately 610 for DPA1; and around 470 for DPB1. Of the approximately 400 genotyped donors, approximately 81% were placed in the genetic ancestry cluster associated with self-reported Caucasian donors. HLA typing included class I and class II loci at four-digit resolution. Rather than using new phenotypic data, the later analysis identified candidate immune exposures from TCR beta sequences and from how often those sequences occurred across donors. Across about 370 genotyped donors of the cohort, an average of about 220,000 unique TCR beta nucleotide sequences per donor were sequenced, and approximately 17% of those sequences were non-productive. Broad study findings and their caveats: Some IMGT-functional V segments, including TRBV6-2 and TRBV6-3, could not be distinguished by the 87-base-pair reads and were therefore excluded. The cohort was sequenced for TCR beta chains only, and without alpha or paired-chain data the features that could be detected were limited. The study listed 164 TCR beta chains as associated with cytomegalovirus. CMV serostatus was the only immune exposure information available for the cohort. The sequencing pipeline was judged likely to have produced a cluster of highly shared sequence variants as a technical artifact. Roughly uniform sequencing depth across donors was assumed in presence/absence analyses, although this assumption may not hold. A later analysis found that TCR association rates varied across HLA loci, with DRB1 alleles showing the most associated TCRs and HLA-C alleles the fewest. Assigning TCR associations to individual alleles was difficult when HLA alleles, especially DR and DQ, strongly co-occurred. Over 15 rarely observed V segments, including chromosome 9 orphons, were excluded from the earlier analysis of several hundred of the donors because counts were too low. A later analysis found that HLA-associated TCR beta chains were more clonally expanded and had lower generation probabilities than equally common non-associated chains. Cytomegalovirus status was reported to be diagnosed by the classifier with high specificity and sensitivity in both the original and validation cohorts. Because HLA typing was unavailable for some donors at each locus, only the typed subset was used in association tests. Across donors, most TCR sequences were observed very rarely, whereas some public TCRs were present in many individuals. A further reported finding was that TCR beta sequences accurately predicted the HLA-A and HLA-B alleles for most subjects in the first cohort. In an earlier analysis of some 550 of the donors, most TCR beta V segments were observed in productive rearrangements about 87% or about 30% of the time, broadly matching IMGT annotations. A later analysis associated about 17,000 TCR beta sequences with specific HLA alleles at a false discovery rate of 0.05. The authors suggested that the approach could potentially be generalized to other disease states and immunological phenotypes. According to a later genetic analysis, donors in an Asian-associated ancestry cluster had fewer N-insertions in productive TCRs than the roughly 660-donor mean. A few of the identified cytomegalovirus-associated TCR beta chains were confirmed in vitro to be specific for cytomegalovirus antigens. A later analysis reported that several top co-occurrence clusters appeared linked to parvovirus B19, influenza, CMV and Epstein-Barr virus. A later analysis found that most CMV-associated TCR beta chains appeared HLA-restricted, with HLA associations seemingly driven largely by CMV exposure. V-gene and J-gene trimming of TCR beta chains was associated with a missense DCLRE1C variant in a later genetic analysis, and the association was replicated in an independent cohort. Correlated functional status among segregating V segments might be attributable to linkage disequilibrium, but an unknown experimental factor could not be ruled out.

The germline V gene (reference sequence) supplies CDR1 SGHNT and CDR2 YYREEE. The CDR3, cysteine through phenylalanine, is 15 amino acids long. Only the CDR3 DNA stays, 45 bases, in frame from base 1. Library preparation used the immunoSEQ multiplex PCR assay. For the multiplex PCR, a mixture combining 60 forward primers for TCR Vbeta segments and 13 reverse primers for TCR Jbeta segments was used. The CDR3 region of rearranged TCR beta genes was amplified from genomic DNA by a multiplex PCR assay. The Illumina HiSeq System was used to sequence the amplified TCR beta libraries as 87-base-pair reads. As for the original processing: A later analysis counted approximately 84 million unique TCR beta chains across the roughly 700 repertoires, and around 12 million of these chains were shared by at least two donors. Raw reads were error-corrected and collapsed into unique sequences by a nearest-neighbor algorithm in which closely related sequences were merged to remove PCR and sequencing errors. Alignment of CDR3 sequences to IMGT reference sequences was used to assign V, D and J gene segments. For a sequence to be retained, at least a six-nucleotide match to both a V gene segment and a J gene segment was required. A rearrangement counted as productive if the CDR3 had no stop codons and remained in frame with V and J, and every other rearrangement counted as non-productive. Following IMGT convention, CDR3 was defined as the stretch from the second conserved V-encoded cysteine to the conserved J-encoded phenylalanine. The earlier analysis of approximately 500 of the donors excluded sequences that lacked an unambiguous match to a single V gene segment. An earlier analysis of just under 600 of the donors called V segments functional above 56.7% productive rearrangements and segregating when the between-donor standard deviation exceeded 5%. A statistical classification framework was developed to diagnose cytomegalovirus status using the catalog of TCR beta chain sequences. In a later analysis, TCR nucleotide sequences were compared against IMGT/GENE-DB human TR gene sequences so that V and J genes could be assigned. A later analysis assigned CDR3 sequences and most-parsimonious VDJ recombination scenarios with the TCRdist pipeline. A later analysis defined each TCR beta chain by its CDR3 amino acid sequence plus V-gene family, and excluded reads lacking a unique V-gene family. To address suspected cross-contamination and a sequencing artifact, a later analysis removed several hundred highly shared, low-generation-probability nucleotide sequences. In a later analysis, a clonal expansion index was calculated for each public chain from normalized within-repertoire ranks of inferred template counts. A later analysis computed generation probabilities with a VDJ recombination model fitted to out-of-frame rearrangements, and checked the results against IGoR. A later analysis scored TCR-TCR, TCR-HLA and TCR-CMV co-occurrence with hypergeometric tests, applying a repertoire-size bias correction to TCR pairs. To estimate false discovery rates, a later analysis permuted the HLA or CMV assignments 20 times. In a later analysis, co-occurring TCRs were grouped with DBSCAN, and TCRdist sequence similarity was added when clustering was performed within HLA-allele-positive subsets. Co-occurrence clustering excluded repertoires with fewer than 30,000 or more than 120,000 public chains, plus five with anomalous nucleotide sharing. The source is immuneACCESS, and TCRdb retained only in-frame sequences with V and J called. Part of the clones is not carried over; for the studies checked, unresolved V genes explain less than half of this, and the remainder is unexplained. That table is the source of V, J and clone size, and D and trimming were worked out from the DNA. The sample includes 200,000 to 250,000 clones, with about four fifths observed a single time. The top ten clonotypes cover around 5.7% of the sample.

In total, roughly 670 healthy bone marrow donors made up the cohort. Cohort members were all nominally healthy when sampled, although unrecorded immune exposures were likely present. The donor was CMV seropositive and was included in the group of approximately 300 seropositive cohort members. Every donor gave a peripheral blood sample, and the peripheral blood mononuclear cells from that sample were used for TCR beta sequencing. The Qiagen DNeasy Blood Extraction Kit was used to extract genomic DNA from the blood cell samples. The count of this clone is one. The antigen it recognizes is unknown. No qualities accompany the bases; no much larger clone lies one base away.

The chain is encoded by TRBV5-4 joined to TRBJ1-1; 7 central nucleotides agree with TRBD1. This clonotype originated in a woman aged 40-49 years in good health and CMV-seropositive. The sample taken for sequencing was PBMCs. The CDR3 protein: CPKQGSEVGATEAFF. The nucleotide sequence is TGTCCGAAACAGGGGAGTGAAGTGGGAGCCACTGAAGCTTTCTTT.